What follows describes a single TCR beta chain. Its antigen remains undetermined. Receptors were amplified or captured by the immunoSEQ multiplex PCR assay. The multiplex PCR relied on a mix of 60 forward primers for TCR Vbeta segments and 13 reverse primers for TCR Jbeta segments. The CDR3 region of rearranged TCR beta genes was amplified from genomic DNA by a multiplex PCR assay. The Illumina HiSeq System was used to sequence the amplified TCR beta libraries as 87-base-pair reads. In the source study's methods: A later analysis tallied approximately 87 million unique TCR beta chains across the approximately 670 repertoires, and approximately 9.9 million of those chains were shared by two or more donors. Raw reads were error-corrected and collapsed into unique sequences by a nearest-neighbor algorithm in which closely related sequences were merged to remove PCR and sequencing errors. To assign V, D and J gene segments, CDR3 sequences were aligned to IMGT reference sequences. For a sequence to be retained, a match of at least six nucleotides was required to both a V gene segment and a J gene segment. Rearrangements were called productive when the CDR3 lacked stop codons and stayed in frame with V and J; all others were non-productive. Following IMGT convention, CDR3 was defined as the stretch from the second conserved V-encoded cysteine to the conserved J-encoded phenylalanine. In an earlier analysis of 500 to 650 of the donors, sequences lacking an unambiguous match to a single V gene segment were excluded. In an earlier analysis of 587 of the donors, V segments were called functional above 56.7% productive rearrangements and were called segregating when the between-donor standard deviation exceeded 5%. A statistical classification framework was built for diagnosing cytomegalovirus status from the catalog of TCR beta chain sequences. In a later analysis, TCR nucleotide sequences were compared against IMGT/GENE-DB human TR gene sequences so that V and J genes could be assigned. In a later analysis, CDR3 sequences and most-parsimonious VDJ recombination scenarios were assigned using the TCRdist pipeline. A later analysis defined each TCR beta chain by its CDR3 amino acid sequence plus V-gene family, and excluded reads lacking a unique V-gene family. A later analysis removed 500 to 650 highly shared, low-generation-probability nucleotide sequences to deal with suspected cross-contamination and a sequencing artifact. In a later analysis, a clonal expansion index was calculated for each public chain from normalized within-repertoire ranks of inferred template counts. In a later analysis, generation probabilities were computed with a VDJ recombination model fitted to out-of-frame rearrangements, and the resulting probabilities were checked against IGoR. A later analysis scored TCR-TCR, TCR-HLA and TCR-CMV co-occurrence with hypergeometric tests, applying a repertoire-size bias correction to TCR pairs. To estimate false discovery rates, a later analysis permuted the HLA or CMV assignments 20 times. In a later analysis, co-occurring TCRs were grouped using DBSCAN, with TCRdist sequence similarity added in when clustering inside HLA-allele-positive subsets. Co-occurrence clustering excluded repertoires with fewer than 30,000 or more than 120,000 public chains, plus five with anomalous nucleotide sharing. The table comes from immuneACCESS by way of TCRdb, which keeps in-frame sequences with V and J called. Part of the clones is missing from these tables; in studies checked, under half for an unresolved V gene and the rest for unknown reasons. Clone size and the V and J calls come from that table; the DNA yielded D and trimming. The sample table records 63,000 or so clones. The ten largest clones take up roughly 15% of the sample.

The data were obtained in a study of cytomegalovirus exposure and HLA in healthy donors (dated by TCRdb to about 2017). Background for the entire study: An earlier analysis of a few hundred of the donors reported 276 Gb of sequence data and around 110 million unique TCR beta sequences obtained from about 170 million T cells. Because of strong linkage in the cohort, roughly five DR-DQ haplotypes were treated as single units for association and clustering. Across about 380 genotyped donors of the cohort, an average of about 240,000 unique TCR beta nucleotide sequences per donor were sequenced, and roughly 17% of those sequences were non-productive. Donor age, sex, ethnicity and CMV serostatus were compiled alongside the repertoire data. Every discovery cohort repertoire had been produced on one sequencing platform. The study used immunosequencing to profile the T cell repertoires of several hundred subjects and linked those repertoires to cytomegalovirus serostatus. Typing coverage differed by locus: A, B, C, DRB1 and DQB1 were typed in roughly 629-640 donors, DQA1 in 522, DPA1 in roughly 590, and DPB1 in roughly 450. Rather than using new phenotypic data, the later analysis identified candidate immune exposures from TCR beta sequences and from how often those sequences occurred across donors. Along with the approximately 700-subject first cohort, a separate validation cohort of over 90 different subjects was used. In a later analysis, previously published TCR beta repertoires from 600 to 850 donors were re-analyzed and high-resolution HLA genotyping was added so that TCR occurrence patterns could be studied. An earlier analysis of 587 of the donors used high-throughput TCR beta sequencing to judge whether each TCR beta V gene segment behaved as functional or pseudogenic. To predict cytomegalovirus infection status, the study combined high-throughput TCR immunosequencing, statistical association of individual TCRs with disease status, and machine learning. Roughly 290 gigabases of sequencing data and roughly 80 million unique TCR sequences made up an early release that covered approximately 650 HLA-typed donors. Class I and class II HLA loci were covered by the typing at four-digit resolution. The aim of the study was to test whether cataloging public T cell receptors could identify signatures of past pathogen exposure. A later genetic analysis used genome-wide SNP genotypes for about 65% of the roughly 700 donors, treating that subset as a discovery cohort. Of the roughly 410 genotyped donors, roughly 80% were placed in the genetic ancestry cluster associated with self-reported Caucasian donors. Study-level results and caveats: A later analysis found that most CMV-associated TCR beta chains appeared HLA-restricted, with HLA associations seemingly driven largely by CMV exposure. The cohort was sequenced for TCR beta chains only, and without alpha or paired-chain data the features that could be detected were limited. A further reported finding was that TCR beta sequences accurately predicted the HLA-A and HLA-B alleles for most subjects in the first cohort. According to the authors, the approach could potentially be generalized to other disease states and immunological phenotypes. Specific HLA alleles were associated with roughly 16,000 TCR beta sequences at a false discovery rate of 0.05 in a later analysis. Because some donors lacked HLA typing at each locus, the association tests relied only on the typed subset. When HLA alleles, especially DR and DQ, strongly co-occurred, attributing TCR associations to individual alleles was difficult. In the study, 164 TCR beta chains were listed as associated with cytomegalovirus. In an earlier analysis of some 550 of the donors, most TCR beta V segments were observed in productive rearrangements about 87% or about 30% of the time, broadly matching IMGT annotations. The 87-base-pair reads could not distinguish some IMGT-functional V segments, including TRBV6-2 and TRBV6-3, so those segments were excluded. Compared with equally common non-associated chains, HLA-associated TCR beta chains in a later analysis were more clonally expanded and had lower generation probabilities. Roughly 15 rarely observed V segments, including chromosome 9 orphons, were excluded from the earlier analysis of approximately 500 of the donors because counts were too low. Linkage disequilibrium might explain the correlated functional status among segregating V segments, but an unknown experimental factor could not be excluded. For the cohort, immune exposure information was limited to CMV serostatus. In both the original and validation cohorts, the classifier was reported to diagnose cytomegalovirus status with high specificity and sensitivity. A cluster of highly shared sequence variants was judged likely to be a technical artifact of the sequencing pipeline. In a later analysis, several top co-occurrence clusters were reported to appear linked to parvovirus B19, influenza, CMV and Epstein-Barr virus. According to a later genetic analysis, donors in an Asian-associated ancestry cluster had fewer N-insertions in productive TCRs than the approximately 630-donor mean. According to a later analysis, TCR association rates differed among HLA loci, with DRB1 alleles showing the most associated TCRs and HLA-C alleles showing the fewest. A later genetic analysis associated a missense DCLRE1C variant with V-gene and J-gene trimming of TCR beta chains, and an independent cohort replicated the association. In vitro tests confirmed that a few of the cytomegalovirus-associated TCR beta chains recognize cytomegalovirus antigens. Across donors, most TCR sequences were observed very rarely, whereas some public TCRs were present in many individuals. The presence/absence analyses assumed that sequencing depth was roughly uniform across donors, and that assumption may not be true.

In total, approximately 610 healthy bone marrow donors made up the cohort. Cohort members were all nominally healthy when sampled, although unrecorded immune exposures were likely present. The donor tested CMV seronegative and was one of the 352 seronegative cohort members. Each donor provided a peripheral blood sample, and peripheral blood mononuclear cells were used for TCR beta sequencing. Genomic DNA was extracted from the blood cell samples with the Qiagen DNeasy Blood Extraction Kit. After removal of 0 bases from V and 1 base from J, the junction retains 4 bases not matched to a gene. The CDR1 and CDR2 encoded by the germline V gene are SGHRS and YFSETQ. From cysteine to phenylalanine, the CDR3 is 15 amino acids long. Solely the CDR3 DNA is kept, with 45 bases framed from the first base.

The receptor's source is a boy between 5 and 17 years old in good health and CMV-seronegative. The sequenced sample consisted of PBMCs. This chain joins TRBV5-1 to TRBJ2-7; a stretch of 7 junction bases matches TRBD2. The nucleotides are TGCGCCAGCAGCTTGGGGGCTAGCGGATCCTACGAGCAGTACTTC. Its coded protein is CASSLGASGSYEQYF.